The entry that follows covers one T cell receptor (beta chain) sequence. Its cognate antigen is unknown. This sample was taken from a study of blood T cells in healthy people across ages. Findings and limits, study-wide: Across the age range, TCR beta diversity per million T cells fell in a roughly linear way. Long-lived donors had more naive CD4+ cells and higher diversity than aged donors.

A second PCR, run for roughly 7 to 11 cycles, used a sample-barcoded 5' primer plus a J-beta primer mix. All cDNA molecules were each tagged by a template-switch adaptor with 12 random nucleotides. One entry per CDR3 protein, called by TCRdb with MiXCR from the 5' RACE reads. The sample carries around 1,800,000 distinct CDR3 sequences, about 39% recorded once. Germline trimming cut 4 bases from V and 6 bases from J; bases unmatched to any gene: 7. CDR1 is KGHSH and CDR2 is LQKENI in the germline V gene. CDR3 length: 15 amino acids. This TCR was sampled from a human donor in good health. This sequence joins TRBV18 and TRBJ2-1, with 9 nucleotides matching TRBD2. Sequencing was done on a sample of blood. Here the CDR3 reads CASSRTGLAANEQFF. The CDR3 bases are TGTGCCAGCTCACGCACGGGACTAGCAGCCAATGAGCAGTTCTTC.